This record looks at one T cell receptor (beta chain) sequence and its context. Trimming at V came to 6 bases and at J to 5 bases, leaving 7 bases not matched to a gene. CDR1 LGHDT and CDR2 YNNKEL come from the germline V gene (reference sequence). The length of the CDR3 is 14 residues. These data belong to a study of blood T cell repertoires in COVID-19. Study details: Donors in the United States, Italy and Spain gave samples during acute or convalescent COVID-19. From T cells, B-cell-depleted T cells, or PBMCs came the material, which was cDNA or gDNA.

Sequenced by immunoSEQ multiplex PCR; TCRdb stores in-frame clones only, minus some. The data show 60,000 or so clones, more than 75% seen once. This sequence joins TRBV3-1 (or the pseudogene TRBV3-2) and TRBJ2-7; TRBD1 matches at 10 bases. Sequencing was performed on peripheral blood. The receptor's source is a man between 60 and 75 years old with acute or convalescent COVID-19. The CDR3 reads CASSPGQGYNEQYF. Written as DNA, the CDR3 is TGTGCCAGCAGTCCGGGACAGGGGTACAACGAGCAGTACTTC.